The 23 T cell receptor beta chains below all came from one sample that was sequenced in a study of tissue T cells after allogeneic stem cell transplantation. Profiling relied on immunoSEQ multiplex PCR, and the TCRdb table lists in-frame clones only, not all of them. There are 48,000 or so clones in the sample; roughly 73% occur only once, and around 0.67% lies in the top ten. The specimen sequenced was sorted cells pooled from one or two spleens. The receptors come from a pool of C57BL/6 mice in good health.

In regard to this clone: Gene and germline names: mouse. The CDR3 extends 1 residue past the end of the read, so its final part is completed from the germline J gene. The chain carries TRBV26 and TRBJ1-1; the D gene is possibly TRBD1 (6 bases). Germline V gene data show CDR1 as KGHPV and CDR2 as FQNQEV (reference sequence). The CDR3 has 13 amino acids. The V end lost 2 bases, the J end lost 10 bases, and 14 bases lay between the germline ends. Here the CDR3 reads CASSLAGVAGVFF. The CDR3 bases that were read are TGTGCCAGCAGTCTGGCAGGGGTGGCCGGAGTCTTC.

With respect to this clone: Germline and genes: mouse. The read finishes 1 residue shy of the CDR3 end, and the germline J gene is used to complete it. The chain uses TRBV4 and TRBJ2-1; 11 nucleotides align to TRBD2. Germline CDR1 is LGHDT and CDR2 is YNNKQL (reference sequence). There are 16 residues in the CDR3. V shed 5 bases, J shed 0 bases, and the junction held 3 bases outside the gene matches. The CDR3 protein is CASSPGLGVNYAEQFF. The covered CDR3 bases are TGTGCCAGCAGCCCGGGACTGGGGGTTAACTATGCTGAGCAGTTC.

With regard to this clone: Gene names and germline match the mouse. The DNA ends 1 residue before the CDR3 does, and the rest of the CDR3 is filled in from the germline J gene. V usage is TRBV16 and J usage is TRBJ2-5; 11 nucleotides agree with TRBD1. Trimming took 2 bases from V and 10 from J; bases not matched to a gene: 2. The CDR3 extends over 13 amino acids. Per germline, CDR1 SGHSA and CDR2 FRNQAP. The CDR3 spells CASSLPDRGPQYF. The CDR3 bases that were read are TGTGCAAGCAGCTTACCGGACAGGGGGCCCCAGTAC.

Comments on this clone: Each gene name is a mouse one. The read gets to within 1 residue of the CDR3 end, and the germline J gene fills in the rest. V and J are TRBV13-2 and TRBJ2-7; D might be TRBD1 (5 bases). Trimming took 6 bases from V and 3 from J, leaving 7 bases between them. The CDR3 contains 11 residues. From germline, CDR1 is NNHNN and CDR2 SYGAGS (reference sequence). CDR3 bases read: TGTGCCAGCGTCGGACACTATGAACAGTAC. It translates to CASVGHYEQY. The CDR3 in its entirety is CASVGHYEQYF.

Turning to this clone: Gene names are the mouse ones. Other DNA sequences in the same sample also yield this CDR3. The CDR3 DNA, read in part, is TGTGCAAGCAGCTTAGAGGGAGGGCAAAACACCTTGTAC. Its protein is CASSLEGGQNTLY. The CDR3 in its entirety is CASSLEGGQNTLYF. The chain has TRBV16 and TRBJ2-4, with D unclear. The sequenced fragment ends 1 residue before the CDR3 boundary, so the rest is inferred from the germline J gene. V was cut by 0 bases and J by 3 bases, with 7 bases left in between. Germline V gives CDR1 SGHSA, CDR2 FRNQAP. The CDR3 loop spans 14 amino acids.

Only a few counts were recorded for this clone. All gene names here are mouse names. The read terminates 1 residue ahead of where the CDR3 ends, so the germline J gene completes it. The V and J genes are TRBV12-2 and TRBJ2-7; tentatively, D is TRBD1 (5 bases). CDR3 length equals 12 residues. The germline CDR1 and CDR2 sequences are SGHLS and HYDKME. V lost 0 bases, J lost 7 bases, and 9 bases lay in between. CDR3 region: CASSLEGWEQYF. The CDR3 DNA, read in part, is TGTGCCAGCTCTCTCGAGGGGTGGGAACAGTAC. The whole variable domain, remainder taken from reference TRBV12-2 and TRBJ2-7, is NSGVVQSPRYIIKGKGERSILKCIPISGHLSVAWYQQTQGQELKFFIQHYDKMERDKGNLPSRFSVQQFDDYHSEMNMSALELEDSAVYFCASSLEGWEQYFGPGTRLTVL.

As concerns this clone: Because the CDR3's place on the DNA is in doubt, the DNA is left out and the CDR3 is given as listed by TCRdb. The gene symbols are mouse symbols. This rearrangement joins TRBV23 to TRBJ2-3; the D call of TRBD2 is as the table states it, not checked on the DNA. CDR1 and CDR2 (germline): KGHTA, FQNQQP. The CDR3 region is 17 residues in length, termini included. The CDR3 is CSSSQSGWGGGAETLYF.

For this clone: Gene names are the mouse ones. The covered CDR3 bases are TGTGCCAGCGGTGGGACTGGGGGGACCCAAGACACCCAGTAC. This codes for CASGGTGGTQDTQY. The whole CDR3 region reads CASGGTGGTQDTQYF. The chain couples TRBV13-2 to TRBJ2-5; 11 bases align to TRBD2. The CDR3 goes on 1 residue after the read ends, and that part is filled in from the germline J gene. This CDR3 comprises 15 residues. Germline trimming cut 3 bases from V and 2 bases from J; bases unmatched to any gene: 2. Germline V gives CDR1 NNHNN, CDR2 SYGAGS (reference sequence).

On this clone itself: Gene names are the mouse ones. The DNA ends 1 residue before the CDR3 does, and the rest of the CDR3 is filled in from the germline J gene. The chain is built from TRBV4 and TRBJ2-5; a weak D match, TRBD2 (6 bases). CDR3 length: 13 amino acids. Per germline, CDR1 LGHDT and CDR2 YNNKQL (reference sequence). V lost 5 bases, J lost 2 bases, and 8 bases lay in between. This CDR3 is CASSHWAQDTQYF. The covered CDR3 bases are TGTGCCAGCAGCCACTGGGCCCAAGACACCCAGTAC.

As concerns this clone: The listed genes are named as in mouse. The DNA ends 1 residue before the CDR3 does, and the rest of the CDR3 is filled in from the germline J gene. The rearrangement links TRBV3 to TRBJ1-3; 9 bases are shared with TRBD1. CDR3 length: 15 amino acids. Germline CDR1 reads SNHLY; CDR2 reads FYNGKV (reference sequence). Trimming at V came to 3 bases and at J to 4 bases, leaving 4 bases not matched to a gene. The covered CDR3 bases are TGTGCCAGCAGCTTCGACAGGGGGGGAGGAAATACGCTCTAT. Amino acid sequence: CASSFDRGGGNTLY. Given in full, the CDR3 is CASSFDRGGGNTLYF.

To note about this clone: All gene names here are mouse names. CDR3 DNA, as far as it was read: TGTGCCAGCAGCTTACTGGGGGGAGAAACGCTGTAT. Translating gives CASSLLGGETLY. The CDR3 in its entirety is CASSLLGGETLYF. The chain employs TRBV3 and TRBJ2-3, with TRBD2 matching over 8 bases. The read stops 1 residue short of the end of the CDR3; the missing end is completed from the germline J gene. Trimming took 2 bases from V and 5 from J; bases not matched to a gene: 0. CDR1 and CDR2 (germline): SNHLY, FYNGKV (reference sequence). The CDR3 consists of 13 residues.

Regarding this clone: Gene names are the mouse ones. Sequencing ends 1 residue short of the CDR3 end; the germline J gene provides the rest. This chain uses TRBV19 with TRBJ2-7; D remains ambiguous. This CDR3 comprises 13 residues. The V and J ends lost 0 bases and 1 base respectively, with 5 bases between them. Per germline, CDR1 FNHDT and CDR2 SITEND (reference sequence). CDR3 loop: CASSIGGSYEQYF. CDR3 bases read: TGTGCCAGCAGTATAGGGGGTTCCTATGAACAGTAC.

Worth noting for this clone: The listed genes are named as in mouse. The read ends 1 residue before the CDR3 terminus; that terminus is restored from the germline J gene. The chain couples TRBV13-3 to TRBJ2-5; possible D gene TRBD2, 6 bases. V lost 1 base and J 6 bases, leaving 12 bases between the germline ends. CDR3 size: 14 residues. Germline V gene data show CDR1 as NNHDY and CDR2 as SYVADS. This CDR3 reads CASSDRWGGDTQYF. The sequenced CDR3 bases are TGTGCCAGCAGTGATCGCTGGGGTGGGGACACCCAGTAC.

In its sample, this clone was seen once. The genes are named according to mouse. Sequencing ends 1 residue short of the CDR3 end; the germline J gene provides the rest. The chain couples TRBV29 to TRBJ1-2; TRBD1 might be the D (6 bases). V was pared by 4 bases and J by 0 bases, with 6 bases between. The CDR3 length is 13 residues. CDR1 and CDR2 from the germline V gene are MSHET and SYDVDS. Incomplete CDR3 DNA: TGTGCTAGCAGTTGGACAGCAAACTCCGACTACACC. It translates to CASSWTANSDYT. The whole CDR3 region reads CASSWTANSDYTF.

Note on this clone: Mouse germline and gene names are used. The read comes to an end 1 residue before the CDR3 does, leaving the germline J gene to fill in the end. The chain uses TRBV4 and TRBJ2-7; a weak D match, TRBD2 (5 bases). The germline gives CDR1 LGHDT, CDR2 YNNKQL (reference sequence). V was clipped by 3 bases and J by 4 bases, with 7 bases between them. The CDR3 totals 12 residues. The covered CDR3 bases are TGTGCCAGCAGCTATCTGGGTTATGAACAGTAC. It is translated as CASSYLGYEQY. The whole CDR3 reads CASSYLGYEQYF.

Remarks on this clone: Germline and genes here are mouse. The CDR3 goes on 1 residue after the read ends, and that part is filled in from the germline J gene. This sequence joins TRBV13-1 and TRBJ2-5; D unresolved. Per the germline V gene, CDR1 is NSHNY and CDR2 is SYGAGN. The length of the CDR3 is 14 residues. V gave up 5 bases and J gave up 0 bases, with 10 bases separating them. This chain's CDR3 is CASSRTLNQDTQYF. CDR3 bases read: TGTGCCAGCAGCAGGACCCTTAACCAAGACACCCAGTAC.

For this clone: Gene names denote mouse genes. The sequenced fragment ends 1 residue before the CDR3 boundary, so the rest is inferred from the germline J gene. This rearrangement joins TRBV2 to TRBJ1-2; TRBD1 matches at 10 bases. The CDR3 runs 14 residues. The germline gives CDR1 LGHNA, CDR2 YSYQKL. Losses at the gene ends were 5 bases for V and 4 bases for J; bases not matched to a gene: 4. This chain's CDR3 is CASSSGTGASDYTF. The DNA read from the CDR3 is TGTGCCAGCAGCTCCGGGACAGGGGCCTCCGACTACACC.

Turning to this clone: Here the gene names and germline are mouse. The read halts 1 residue ahead of the CDR3 end, with the missing end drawn from the germline J gene. The chain is built from TRBV15 and TRBJ2-7; possible D gene TRBD1, 6 bases. The germline V gene encodes CDR1 SGHND and CDR2 FRSKSL. V lost 5 bases to trimming and J lost 6 bases, with 8 bases between them. The CDR3 extends over 11 amino acids. CDR3 DNA, as far as it was read: TGTGCCAGCAGTCCAGGGGTTGAACAGTAC. This sequence encodes CASSPGVEQY. The whole CDR3 protein reads CASSPGVEQYF.

This clone has only a few counts. Gene names follow the mouse nomenclature. The read ends 1 residue shy of where the CDR3 ends; the end is completed using the germline J gene. The chain carries TRBV31 and TRBJ1-5, with 7 bases lining up with TRBD1. The V gene's germline CDR1 is GKSSPN and CDR2 SITVG. The junction had 5 bases not matched to a gene; V was cut back by 1 base and J by 2 bases. The CDR3 runs 15 residues. The sequenced part of the CDR3 DNA is TGTGCCTGGAGTCAGGGGGCGCGGGACAACCAGGCTCCGCTT. Protein product: CAWSQGARDNQAPL. The CDR3 in full is CAWSQGARDNQAPLF.

About this clone: Gene names are mouse gene names. The read comes to an end 1 residue before the CDR3 does, leaving the germline J gene to fill in the end. V usage is TRBV5 and J usage is TRBJ2-4, with TRBD1 as a possible D gene (5 bases). The germline gives CDR1 LGHNA, CDR2 YNLKQL (reference sequence). The CDR3 totals 14 residues. Deletions cut 4 bases from V and 0 bases from J, with 8 bases between. Partial CDR3 DNA: TGTGCCAGCAGCCCAGGGCCTAGTCAAAACACCTTGTAC. Translating it yields CASSPGPSQNTLY. The entire CDR3 reads CASSPGPSQNTLYF.

Points on this clone: Germline and genes here are mouse. The CDR3 sequence: CASSQRGSSYEQYF. Incomplete CDR3 DNA: TGTGCCAGCAGCCAGAGGGGGAGCTCCTATGAACAGTAC. The chain is built from TRBV5 and TRBJ2-7; D may be TRBD1 (6 bases). The CDR3 extends 1 residue past the end of the read, so its final part is completed from the germline J gene. V was shortened by 3 bases and J by 0 bases, with 9 bases between the two germline ends. There are 14 residues in the CDR3. Germline assignment: CDR1 LGHNA and CDR2 YNLKQL (reference sequence).

As to this clone: Germline and genes: mouse. The sequenced CDR3 bases are TGTGCCAGCAGCTTAGACAGGGGGAAAGACACCCAGTAC. Translating gives CASSLDRGKDTQY. The full-length CDR3 reads as CASSLDRGKDTQYF. The V and J genes are TRBV3 and TRBJ2-5; 8 positions match TRBD1. The missing CDR3 end, 1 residue past where the read stops, is filled in from the germline J gene. In germline, CDR1 is SNHLY, CDR2 FYNGKV (reference sequence). The CDR3 covers 14 residues. With 1 base clipped from V and 4 bases from J, the junction kept 1 base outside the gene matches.

Notes on this clone: Gene names follow the mouse nomenclature. The read ends 1 residue early relative to the CDR3; the germline J gene fills the gap. The chain recombines TRBV13-2 with TRBJ1-1, with TRBD1 as a possible D gene (5 bases). Germline loops: CDR1 NNHNN, CDR2 SYGAGS (reference sequence). The CDR3 is 14 residues long. Trimming took off 2 bases at V and 4 bases at J, with 12 bases between the two ends. CDR3 amino acids: CASGEDGRGTEVFF. The CDR3 bases that were read are TGTGCCAGCGGTGAGGACGGGAGGGGCACAGAAGTCTTC.